This T cell receptor beta chain was documented in a study of blood T cell repertoires in COVID-19. Trimming at V came to 5 bases and at J to 5 bases, leaving 12 bases not matched to a gene. CDR3 length equals 17 residues. CDR1 is MGHRA and CDR2 is YSYEKL in the germline V gene. TCRdb keeps only in-frame clones here, not all; method: immunoSEQ multiplex PCR. The sample gives roughly 58,000 clones, approximately 80% of which show up once; under 35% is in the top ten. The sample comprised peripheral blood. The chain employs TRBV4-1 and TRBJ2-5, with 12 bases matching TRBD2. The source of this sequence is a man between 60 and 75 years old with COVID-19, enrolled during active disease. The CDR3 region has the DNA TGCGCCAGCAGCTCCGGATTGACTAGCGGGGGAGGGGAGACCCAGTACTTC. Protein product: CASSSGLTSGGGETQYF.